This T cell receptor beta chain is from a study of CD8 T cells in Susac syndrome. This clonotype was detected once. Its target is not known. After extraction with the RNeasy kit, roughly 0.45 to 1 ug of the RNA was reverse transcribed using random hexamers. Amplification of TCR beta CDR3 used immunoSEQ multiplex PCR across 54 Vbeta and 13 Jbeta. MiXCR, run by TCRdb on the immunoSEQ multiplex PCR reads, gives a single entry per CDR3 protein. The table lists 200,000 to 250,000 distinct CDR3 sequences, around 96% of them singletons. The study, taken as a whole, reports: The study conceded that relatively few individuals underwent its TCR sequencing and HLA analysis.

It was negative isolation that provided the CD8+ and CD4+ T cells, whereas TEMRA cells were enriched by FACS. The CDR3 length is 14 residues. With 3 bases removed from V and 0 bases from J, the gap between germline ends came to 6 bases. Germline V CDR1 and CDR2: MNHEY, SVGEGT. Sequenced material: CD4+ T cells from PBMCs. The V call is TRBV6-2 or TRBV6-3, the J call TRBJ1-5, with D hard to call. The source of this sequence is a human donor with multiple sclerosis. The DNA for the CDR3 is TGTGCCAGCAGTTATGTCGGTAGCAATCAGCCCCAGCATTTT. Translation: CASSYVGSNQPQHF.